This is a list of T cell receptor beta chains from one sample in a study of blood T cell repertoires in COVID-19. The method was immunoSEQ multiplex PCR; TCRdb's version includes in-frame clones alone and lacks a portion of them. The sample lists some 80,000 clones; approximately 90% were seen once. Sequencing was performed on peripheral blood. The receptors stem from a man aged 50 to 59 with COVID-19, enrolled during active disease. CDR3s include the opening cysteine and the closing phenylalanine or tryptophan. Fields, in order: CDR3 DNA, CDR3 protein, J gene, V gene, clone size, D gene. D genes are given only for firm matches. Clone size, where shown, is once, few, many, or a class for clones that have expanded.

CDR3nt: TGCAGCGTCGGGGAGGGCCGGTACACGCAGTATTTT
CDR3aa: CSVGEGRYTQYF
j_gene: TRBJ2-3
v_gene: TRBV29-1
abundance: -
d_gene: TRBD2

CDR3nt: TGTGCCATCAGAGCAGGACAGGTTAGTTACAATGAGCAGTTCTTC
CDR3aa: CAIRAGQVSYNEQFF
j_gene: TRBJ2-1
v_gene: TRBV10-3
abundance: -
d_gene: TRBD1

CDR3nt: TGTGCCAGCAGCGCACCGGGACTAGCGCTCAACACCGGGGAGCTGTTTTTT
CDR3aa: CASSAPGLALNTGELFF
j_gene: TRBJ2-2
v_gene: TRBV7-8
abundance: -
d_gene: TRBD2

CDR3nt: TGCGCCAGCAGTCCTGAAGCGATTTGTGGCTACACCTTC
CDR3aa: CASSPEAICGYTF
j_gene: TRBJ1-2
v_gene: TRBV23-1
abundance: -
d_gene: -

CDR3nt: TGTGCCAGCAGCTTTAGCGGGACTAGCACAGATACGCAGTATTTT
CDR3aa: CASSFSGTSTDTQYF
j_gene: TRBJ2-3
v_gene: TRBV9
abundance: -
d_gene: TRBD2

CDR3nt: TGTGCCAGCAGCTTAGGCCCCGGGGAGCTGTTTTTT
CDR3aa: CASSLGPGELFF
j_gene: TRBJ2-2
v_gene: TRBV7-3
abundance: -
d_gene: -

CDR3nt: TGCGCCAGCAGCCCGACGACAGGGGTGAACACTGAAGCTTTCTTT
CDR3aa: CASSPTTGVNTEAFF
j_gene: TRBJ1-1
v_gene: TRBV5-1
abundance: -
d_gene: TRBD1

CDR3nt: TGTGCCTGGAGTGTAGGGAGCGACGGGAATAGCAATCAGCCCCAGCATTTT
CDR3aa: CAWSVGSDGNSNQPQHF
j_gene: TRBJ1-5
v_gene: TRBV30
abundance: -
d_gene: -

CDR3nt: TGTGCTAGTGGTGCCGGGACTAGCCCCGGGGAGCTGTTTTTT
CDR3aa: CASGAGTSPGELFF
j_gene: TRBJ2-2
v_gene: TRBV12-5
abundance: -
d_gene: TRBD2

CDR3nt: TGTGCCAGCAGTGAGGAGGGCGATACTTACTTC
CDR3aa: CASSEEGDTYF
j_gene: TRBJ2-5
v_gene: TRBV2
abundance: -
d_gene: -

CDR3nt: TGTGCCAGCTCAGCGGGAGGGTTCACAGATACGCAGTATTTT
CDR3aa: CASSAGGFTDTQYF
j_gene: TRBJ2-3
v_gene: TRBV28
abundance: -
d_gene: TRBD2

CDR3nt: TGTGCCAGCAGCCGGCCTACGGGGGGAGAGCAGTACTTC
CDR3aa: CASSRPTGGEQYF
j_gene: TRBJ2-7
v_gene: TRBV14
abundance: -
d_gene: TRBD2

CDR3nt: TGTGCCAGCAGTTACTTGCAGGGGGCGAACACTGAAGCTTTCTTT
CDR3aa: CASSYLQGANTEAFF
j_gene: TRBJ1-1
v_gene: TRBV6-6
abundance: -
d_gene: TRBD1

CDR3nt: TGTGCCAGCTCCCCTTCGGGGGGGTGGAACACCGGGGAGCTGTTTTTT
CDR3aa: CASSPSGGWNTGELFF
j_gene: TRBJ2-2
v_gene: TRBV11-3
abundance: -
d_gene: TRBD2

CDR3nt: TGTGCCTGGAGGACTAGCGGAAACACCGGGGAGCTGTTTTTT
CDR3aa: CAWRTSGNTGELFF
j_gene: TRBJ2-2
v_gene: TRBV30
abundance: -
d_gene: TRBD2

CDR3nt: TGTGCCAGAGCTTCAACAGGGTGCGAAAAACTGTTTTTT
CDR3aa: CARASTGCEKLFF
j_gene: TRBJ1-4
v_gene: TRBV19
abundance: -
d_gene: -

CDR3nt: TGTGCCAGCAGTTCCCCGACAGGAGTGAACACTGAAGCTTTCTTT
CDR3aa: CASSSPTGVNTEAFF
j_gene: TRBJ1-1
v_gene: TRBV5-4
abundance: -
d_gene: -

CDR3nt: TGCGCCAGCAGCCCTGCCGGGTTCTCCTACAATGAGCAGTTCTTC
CDR3aa: CASSPAGFSYNEQFF
j_gene: TRBJ2-1
v_gene: TRBV5-1
abundance: -
d_gene: -

CDR3nt: TGTGCCAGTAGTATAGTAACAGGGGGCGATCAGCCCCAGCATTTT
CDR3aa: CASSIVTGGDQPQHF
j_gene: TRBJ1-5
v_gene: TRBV19
abundance: once
d_gene: TRBD1

CDR3nt: TGTGCCAGCCATTCGACAGGGCGCAAAAACATTCAGTACTTC
CDR3aa: CASHSTGRKNIQYF
j_gene: TRBJ2-4
v_gene: TRBV27
abundance: -
d_gene: TRBD1

CDR3nt: TGTGCCAGCAGCTCCCCGACAGGGGTGAACACTGAAGCTTTCTTT
CDR3aa: CASSSPTGVNTEAFF
j_gene: TRBJ1-1
v_gene: TRBV7-2
abundance: -
d_gene: TRBD1

CDR3nt: TGTGCCAGTAGCCGACAGATAAACAATGAGCAGTTCTTC
CDR3aa: CASSRQINNEQFF
j_gene: TRBJ2-1
v_gene: TRBV19
abundance: -
d_gene: -

CDR3nt: TGTGCCAGCAGTCGGGACAGGGGGGTCAATCAGCCCCAGCATTTT
CDR3aa: CASSRDRGVNQPQHF
j_gene: TRBJ1-5
v_gene: TRBV7-2
abundance: once
d_gene: TRBD1

CDR3nt: TGTGCCAGCAGTCGAGGATCTACTAACTATGGCTACACCTTC
CDR3aa: CASSRGSTNYGYTF
j_gene: TRBJ1-2
v_gene: TRBV6-5
abundance: -
d_gene: -

CDR3nt: TGCAGCGTTCTGGGTTCGCGGGACACAGATACGCAGTATTTT
CDR3aa: CSVLGSRDTDTQYF
j_gene: TRBJ2-3
v_gene: TRBV29-1
abundance: -
d_gene: -

CDR3nt: TGCGCCAGCAGCGGGGACAGGCCCACTGAAGCTTTCTTT
CDR3aa: CASSGDRPTEAFF
j_gene: TRBJ1-1
v_gene: TRBV5-1
abundance: -
d_gene: TRBD1

CDR3nt: TGTGCCAGCAGTTTGGATCAGGGCGCAGGGGAGCTGTTTTTT
CDR3aa: CASSLDQGAGELFF
j_gene: TRBJ2-2
v_gene: TRBV6-6
abundance: -
d_gene: -

CDR3nt: TGTGCCAGCAGCTTAATTCGCGAAGCAGATACGCAGTATTTT
CDR3aa: CASSLIREADTQYF
j_gene: TRBJ2-3
v_gene: TRBV7-8
abundance: -
d_gene: -

CDR3nt: TGTGCCAGCAGTTACGTGACGGAAGGCGGAGGCTACACCTTC
CDR3aa: CASSYVTEGGGYTF
j_gene: TRBJ1-2
v_gene: TRBV6-6
abundance: -
d_gene: -

CDR3nt: TGTGCCATCAGTGGGACAGGCACAGATACGCAGTATTTT
CDR3aa: CAISGTGTDTQYF
j_gene: TRBJ2-3
v_gene: TRBV10-3
abundance: -
d_gene: -

CDR3nt: TGCAGCGTTCCCCCTGAGTCTAGCACAGATACGCAGTATTTT
CDR3aa: CSVPPESSTDTQYF
j_gene: TRBJ2-3
v_gene: TRBV29-1
abundance: once
d_gene: -

CDR3nt: TGTGCCAGCAGTAGCGGGCCGAGCTCCTACGAGCAGTACTTC
CDR3aa: CASSSGPSSYEQYF
j_gene: TRBJ2-7
v_gene: TRBV6-5
abundance: -
d_gene: -

CDR3nt: TGCGCCAGCAGCAGTACAGGGTGGGGTAATGAAAAACTGTTTTTT
CDR3aa: CASSSTGWGNEKLFF
j_gene: TRBJ1-4
v_gene: TRBV5-1
abundance: -
d_gene: -

CDR3nt: TGTGCCTGGAGTCAAACCCCGGGGGACACCATATATTTT
CDR3aa: CAWSQTPGDTIYF
j_gene: TRBJ1-3
v_gene: TRBV30
abundance: -
d_gene: -

CDR3nt: TGTGCCAGCAGTTATTTGCTAGCGGGAGTTTCCTCCGTCGTCTACGAGCAGTACTTC
CDR3aa: CASSYLLAGVSSVVYEQYF
j_gene: TRBJ2-7
v_gene: TRBV6-2/TRBV6-3
abundance: once
d_gene: TRBD2

CDR3nt: TGTGCCAGTAGTATAGGGGACAGGGAAGTCGCAGCTTTCTTT
CDR3aa: CASSIGDREVAAFF
j_gene: TRBJ1-1
v_gene: TRBV19
abundance: -
d_gene: TRBD1

CDR3nt: TGCAGCGGCTTCGACAGGGGGCAGATGAACACTGAAGCTTTCTTT
CDR3aa: CSGFDRGQMNTEAFF
j_gene: TRBJ1-1
v_gene: TRBV29-1
abundance: -
d_gene: TRBD1

CDR3nt: TGTGCCAGCTCACCACCGACAGGGGTGGTTACTGAAGCTTTCTTT
CDR3aa: CASSPPTGVVTEAFF
j_gene: TRBJ1-1
v_gene: TRBV18
abundance: -
d_gene: TRBD1

CDR3nt: TGTGCCAGCAGCTCAGGCCCGCGGAGGGAAGATGAGCAGTTCTTC
CDR3aa: CASSSGPRREDEQFF
j_gene: TRBJ2-1
v_gene: TRBV11-2
abundance: -
d_gene: -

CDR3nt: TGTGCCAGCAGCCGGGAGAGCAGCACAGATACGCAGTATTTT
CDR3aa: CASSRESSTDTQYF
j_gene: TRBJ2-3
v_gene: TRBV27
abundance: -
d_gene: -

CDR3nt: TGTGCCAGCCGACGAGAGCAGACAGACTATGGCTACACCTTC
CDR3aa: CASRREQTDYGYTF
j_gene: TRBJ1-2
v_gene: TRBV4-2
abundance: -
d_gene: -

CDR3nt: TGTGCCAGCAGCCAAGTTGGGAGGGGGATTTCTCCTGAAGCTTTCTTT
CDR3aa: CASSQVGRGISPEAFF
j_gene: TRBJ1-1
v_gene: TRBV3-1/TRBV3-2
abundance: -
d_gene: -

CDR3nt: TGTGCCAGCAGGGGAACTAGCGGAGGGGAGACCCAGTACTTC
CDR3aa: CASRGTSGGETQYF
j_gene: TRBJ2-5
v_gene: TRBV2
abundance: -
d_gene: TRBD2

CDR3nt: TGTGCCAGCAGTCGGACAGGGCAAGAGACCCAGTACTTC
CDR3aa: CASSRTGQETQYF
j_gene: TRBJ2-5
v_gene: TRBV6-4
abundance: -
d_gene: TRBD1

CDR3nt: TGCGCCAGCAGCCAAGAGGCAGGAAGCACCGGGGAGCTGTTTTTT
CDR3aa: CASSQEAGSTGELFF
j_gene: TRBJ2-2
v_gene: TRBV4-3
abundance: -
d_gene: -

CDR3nt: TGTGCCAGCTCACCACGCGGGGGAGGGGAGACCCAGTACTTC
CDR3aa: CASSPRGGGETQYF
j_gene: TRBJ2-5
v_gene: TRBV18
abundance: -
d_gene: TRBD2

CDR3nt: TGTGCCATCAGTGCGGGACTAGCGGGATCCACAGATACGCAGTATTTT
CDR3aa: CAISAGLAGSTDTQYF
j_gene: TRBJ2-3
v_gene: TRBV10-3
abundance: -
d_gene: TRBD2

CDR3nt: TGTGCCAGCAGTAATACTTACAATGAGCAGTTCTTC
CDR3aa: CASSNTYNEQFF
j_gene: TRBJ2-1
v_gene: TRBV12-3/TRBV12-4
abundance: -
d_gene: -

CDR3nt: TGTGCCAGCAGCCTAGGGACTAGCGTAACCTACAATGAGCAGTTCTTC
CDR3aa: CASSLGTSVTYNEQFF
j_gene: TRBJ2-1
v_gene: TRBV7-2
abundance: -
d_gene: TRBD2

CDR3nt: TGTGCCAGCAGTTTGGACAGGGGGACGGCTAATGAAAAACTGTTTTTT
CDR3aa: CASSLDRGTANEKLFF
j_gene: TRBJ1-4
v_gene: TRBV28
abundance: -
d_gene: TRBD1